This T cell receptor (beta chain) is from a study of T cells after yellow fever vaccination. Germline loops: CDR1 DFQATT, CDR2 SNEGSKA (reference sequence). J was trimmed by 6 bases and V by 6 bases; bases with no gene match: 10. The CDR3 sequence is 14 residues long. TCRdb analysed the 5' RACE reads with MiXCR anew, one entry per CDR3 protein. In the table there are 300,000 to 450,000 distinct CDR3 sequences, more than 5.5% of which are singletons. Specimen: PBMCs, collected 5 days after the yellow fever booster vaccination. The TCR was taken from a man aged 25 to 45 who received the YFV17D yellow fever vaccine. V gene TRBV20-1 combines with J gene TRBJ2-3; 9 bases agree with TRBD2. For the CDR3, the DNA is TGCAGTGCCGCTCCCGGGACTAGCATCGATACGCAGTATTTT. Its protein product is CSAAPGTSIDTQYF.